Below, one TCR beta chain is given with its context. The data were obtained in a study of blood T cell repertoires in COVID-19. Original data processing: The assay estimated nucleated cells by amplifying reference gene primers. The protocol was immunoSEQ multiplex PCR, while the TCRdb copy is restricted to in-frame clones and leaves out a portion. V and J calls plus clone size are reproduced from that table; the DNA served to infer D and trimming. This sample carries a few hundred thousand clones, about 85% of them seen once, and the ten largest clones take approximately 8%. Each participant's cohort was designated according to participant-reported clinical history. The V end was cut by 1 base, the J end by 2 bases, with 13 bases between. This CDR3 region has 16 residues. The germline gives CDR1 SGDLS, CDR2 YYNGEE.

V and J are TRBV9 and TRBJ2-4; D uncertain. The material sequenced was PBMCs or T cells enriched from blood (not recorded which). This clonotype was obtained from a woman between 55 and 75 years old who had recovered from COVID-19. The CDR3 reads CASSVSPTPSKNIQYF. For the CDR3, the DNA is TGTGCCAGCAGCGTAAGCCCGACACCTTCCAAAAACATTCAGTACTTC.